This T cell receptor (beta chain) was found in a study of blood T cell repertoires in COVID-19. At the level of the study: Specimens from acute and convalescent COVID-19 originated in the United States, Italy and Spain. The analysed material was cDNA or gDNA that came from T cells, B-cell-depleted T cells, or PBMCs.

Germline V CDR1 and CDR2: DFQATT, SNEGSKA (reference sequence). V dropped 5 bases and J dropped 5 bases, with 10 bases sitting between them. The length of the CDR3 is 11 residues. In the authors' workflow: Reference gene primer amplification gave nucleated cell count estimates. Some clones are missing from TCRdb's copy, which holds only in-frame ones; the method was immunoSEQ multiplex PCR. That table supplies the V and J calls and clone size; D and trimming were determined from the DNA. The repertoire includes 150,000 to 200,000 clones, 75% to 85% of them detected once, and roughly 11% sits in the top ten.

The TCR was taken from a human donor in a cohort sampled during active COVID-19. Sequences were obtained from peripheral blood. The chain links TRBV20-1 to TRBJ2-7; D is ambiguous. CDR3 protein: CSAGPGHEQYF. The CDR3 DNA reads as TGCAGTGCTGGTCCGGGTCACGAGCAGTACTTC.